The following is a TCR beta chain sequence with its context. Assay: immunoSEQ multiplex PCR; the TCRdb copy retains only in-frame clones and omits some. The repertoire holds hundreds of thousands of clones, with 70% to 85% as singletons. The CDR3 has 14 residues. The germline V gene has CDR1 SGHVS and CDR2 FNYEAQ. V was shortened by 4 bases and J by 1 base, with 10 bases between the two germline ends. This specimen comes from a study of blood T cell repertoires in COVID-19. Study at large: There were acute and convalescent COVID-19 samples, and they came from the United States, Italy and Spain. Sample material is recorded as cDNA or gDNA derived from T cells, B-cell-depleted T cells, or PBMCs.

The genes are TRBV7-6 and TRBJ1-1; D unresolved. The TCR sequence derives from an older man with acute or convalescent COVID-19. Input material: peripheral blood. CDR3 residues: CASSSGLWNTEAFF. The CDR3 bases are TGTGCCAGCAGCTCCGGACTCTGGAACACTGAAGCTTTCTTT.